The 14 T cell receptor beta chains below were found in one sample sequenced in a study of control samples from healthy donors and cancer patients. Generated by immunoSEQ multiplex PCR, the TCRdb table keeps only in-frame clones and is missing some. The repertoire holds approximately 140,000 clones, roughly nine tenths seen once, with more than 6.5% in the top ten. The sample comprised PBMCs. The receptor source for this set is a man aged 45-60 years with head and neck cancer.

This clone was seen a single time. This chain connects TRBV24-1 to TRBJ2-3; 9 nucleotides align to TRBD1. This CDR3 is 16 amino acids long. J lost 4 bases, V lost 4 bases, and 8 bases had no gene match. Germline loops: CDR1 KGHDR, CDR2 SFDVKD. The CDR3 DNA sequence: TGTGCCACCAGTGACCCGGGACAGGGATTGTCAGATACGCAGTATTTT. Its translation is CATSDPGQGLSDTQYF.

This clone is judged medium-sized. V gene TRBV19 combines with J gene TRBJ1-5, with TRBD1 identical over 7 bases. V was clipped by 7 bases and J by 6 bases; unmatched bases: 12. The CDR3 loop spans 15 amino acids. From germline, CDR1 is LNHDA and CDR2 SQIVND (reference sequence). The CDR3 bases are TGTGCCAGTACCCCAACAGGGGCCGGGAGTCAGCCCCAGCATTTT. It codes for CASTPTGAGSQPQHF.

The chain links TRBV5-5 to TRBJ1-4; D unresolved. CDR1 is SGHKS and CDR2 is YYEKEE in the germline V gene (reference sequence). V dropped 0 bases and J dropped 8 bases, with 17 bases sitting between them. The CDR3 sequence is 16 residues long. The CDR3 is CASSLVGVSSYEKLFF. CDR3 bases: TGTGCCAGCAGCTTGGTTGGCGTCTCGTCCTACGAAAAACTGTTTTTT.

The rearrangement uses TRBV7-3 and TRBJ1-1; maybe TRBD1 (5 bases). This CDR3 has 13 amino acids. CDR1 is SGHTA, CDR2 FQGTGA, per germline. V lost 2 bases and J lost 6, with 10 bases in between. The DNA for the CDR3 is TGTGCCAGCAGCTTACACCAGGGCGCTGAAGCTTTCTTT. Translating gives CASSLHQGAEAFF.

V is TRBV28 and J is TRBJ2-3; 8 bases are shared with TRBD2. There are 14 residues in the CDR3. V was pared by 7 bases and J by 8 bases, with 11 bases of the junction left unmatched. Germline values: CDR1 MDHEN, CDR2 SYDVKM. As DNA, the CDR3 is TGTGCCAGCACCGTCCAGCGGGAGCATGGTACGCAGTATTTT. Protein product: CASTVQREHGTQYF.

The chain recombines TRBV5-6 with TRBJ2-1; TRBD2 aligns across 10 bases. With V trimmed by 4 bases and J by 5 bases, 9 bases remained unmatched. The CDR3 is 16 amino acids. The V gene's germline CDR1 is SGHDT and CDR2 YYEEEE. In nucleotides, the CDR3 is TGTGCCAGCAGCGTCCAGCTAGCGGGGGAGAACAATGAGCAGTTCTTC. Protein sequence: CASSVQLAGENNEQFF.

This clone was counted a single time. This chain links TRBV28 with TRBJ2-5; possible D gene TRBD1, 5 bases. The V gene lost 5 bases and the J gene lost 5 bases, with 12 bases spanning the gap. Germline V gene data show CDR1 as MDHEN and CDR2 as SYDVKM. The CDR3 length is 13 residues. The CDR3 DNA sequence: TGTGCCAGCAGTCTCACAAACAGGGAGACCCAGTACTTC. It yields the protein CASSLTNRETQYF.

The rearrangement joins TRBV7-9 to TRBJ1-2, with 10 bases aligning to TRBD1. Germline V gene lookup returns CDR1 SEHNR and CDR2 FQNEAQ (reference sequence). This CDR3 region has 17 residues. J was trimmed by 4 bases and V by 3 bases; bases with no gene match: 11. The CDR3 DNA is TGTGCCAGCAGCTTTACTGAGGGGACAGGGGAAGGCTATGGCTACACCTTC. It translates to CASSFTEGTGEGYGYTF.

The rearrangement links TRBV23-1 to TRBJ1-2, with D possibly TRBD1 on 5 matching bases. TRBV23-1 is recorded as an ORF, its role being uncertain. The germline V and J ends were trimmed by 2 bases and 7 bases, with 32 bases remaining between them. This CDR3 has 20 amino acids. CDR3 residues: CASSQNPATWGGGGEVGYTF. CDR3 sequence (DNA): TGCGCCAGCAGTCAAAATCCGGCAACGTGGGGGGGAGGCGGTGAGGTTGGCTACACCTTC.

The chain couples TRBV12-3 or TRBV12-4 to TRBJ1-4; 7 bases match TRBD1. With 10 bases clipped from V and 6 bases from J, the junction kept 5 bases outside the gene matches. This CDR3 has 12 residues. The CDR3 coding sequence is TGTGCCACCTCAGGGGGGGATGAAAAACTGTTTTTT. Its translation: CATSGGDEKLFF.

CDR3 loop: CAIRGSGQGSTDTQYF. The DNA of the CDR3 is TGTGCCATCAGGGGCTCGGGACAGGGTAGCACAGATACGCAGTATTTT. This chain joins TRBV10-3 and TRBJ2-3, with TRBD1 matching over 9 bases. From germline, CDR1 is ENHRY and CDR2 SYGVKD. The trim removed 6 bases at V and 0 bases at J, leaving 7 bases unmatched. The CDR3 sequence is 16 residues long.

V gene TRBV27 combines with J gene TRBJ1-4, with D unresolved. Trimming shortened V by 4 bases and J by 6 bases, and 15 bases separated the two germline ends. This CDR3 is 15 amino acids long. Germline V gene data show CDR1 as MNHEY and CDR2 as SMNVEV (reference sequence). The CDR3 is CASSSRIGLDEKLFF. DNA for the CDR3: TGTGCCAGCAGTTCAAGGATCGGGCTTGATGAAAAACTGTTTTTT.

V is TRBV9 and J is TRBJ2-7; D gene uncertain. Germline V lookup: CDR1 SGDLS, CDR2 YYNGEE. The length of the CDR3 is 13 residues. The germline V and J ends were trimmed by 3 bases and 5 bases, with 12 bases remaining between them. The CDR3 bases are TGTGCCAGCAGCGACGGGTCAATCCACGAGCAGTACTTC. Translated, it gives CASSDGSIHEQYF. Using reference TRBV9 and TRBJ2-7 for the parts outside the CDR3, the full variable domain is DSGVTQTPKHLITATGQRVTLRCSPRSGDLSVYWYQQSLDQGLQFLIQYYNGEERAKGNILERFSAQQFPDLHSELNLSSLELGDSALYFCASSDGSIHEQYFGPGTRLTVT.

This clone was picked up one time. The chain couples TRBV18 to TRBJ2-1; 14 bases are shared with TRBD2. After removal of 1 base from V and 3 bases from J, the junction contained 8 bases not matched to a gene. The CDR3 runs to 19 residues. CDR1 is KGHSH and CDR2 is LQKENI in the germline V gene. The CDR3 loop is CASSPRTGLAGVNYNEQFF. For the CDR3, the DNA is TGTGCCAGCTCACCACGGACGGGACTAGCGGGAGTCAACTACAATGAGCAGTTCTTC.